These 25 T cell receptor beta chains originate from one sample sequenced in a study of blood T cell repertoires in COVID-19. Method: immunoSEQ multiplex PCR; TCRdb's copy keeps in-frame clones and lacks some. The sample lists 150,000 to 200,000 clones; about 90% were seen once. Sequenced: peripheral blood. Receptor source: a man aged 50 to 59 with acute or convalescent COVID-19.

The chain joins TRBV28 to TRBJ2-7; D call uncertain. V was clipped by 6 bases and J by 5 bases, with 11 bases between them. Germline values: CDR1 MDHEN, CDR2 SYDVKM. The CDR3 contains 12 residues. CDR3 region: CASSGSRNEQYF. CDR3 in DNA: TGTGCCAGCAGCGGCTCGAGGAACGAGCAGTACTTC.

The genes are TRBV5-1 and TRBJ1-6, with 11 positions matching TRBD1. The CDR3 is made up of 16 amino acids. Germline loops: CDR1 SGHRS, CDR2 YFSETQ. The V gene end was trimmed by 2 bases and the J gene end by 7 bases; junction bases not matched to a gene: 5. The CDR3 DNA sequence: TGCGCCAGCAGCTTAGGACAGGGGGCCGGGAATTCACCCCTCCACTTT. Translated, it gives CASSLGQGAGNSPLHF.

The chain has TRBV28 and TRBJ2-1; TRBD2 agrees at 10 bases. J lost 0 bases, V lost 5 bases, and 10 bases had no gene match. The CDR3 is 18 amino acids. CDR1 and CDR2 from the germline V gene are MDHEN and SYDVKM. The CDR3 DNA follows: TGTGCCAGCAGTCACGCCGCCTCTAGCGGGAGCTCCTACAATGAGCAGTTCTTC. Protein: CASSHAASSGSSYNEQFF.

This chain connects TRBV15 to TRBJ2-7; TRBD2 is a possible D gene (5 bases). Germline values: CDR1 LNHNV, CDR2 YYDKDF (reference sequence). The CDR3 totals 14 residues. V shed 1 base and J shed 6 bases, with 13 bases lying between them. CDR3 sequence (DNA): TGTGCCACCAGCAGAGGGGGTAGCCGGGGCGAGCAGTACTTC. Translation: CATSRGGSRGEQYF.

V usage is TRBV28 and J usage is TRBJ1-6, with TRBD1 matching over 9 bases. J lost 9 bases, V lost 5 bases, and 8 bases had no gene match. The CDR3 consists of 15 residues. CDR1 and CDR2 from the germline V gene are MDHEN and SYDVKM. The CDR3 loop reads CASSHGTGKASPLHF. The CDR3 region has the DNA TGTGCCAGCAGTCACGGGACAGGGAAGGCTTCACCCCTCCACTTT.

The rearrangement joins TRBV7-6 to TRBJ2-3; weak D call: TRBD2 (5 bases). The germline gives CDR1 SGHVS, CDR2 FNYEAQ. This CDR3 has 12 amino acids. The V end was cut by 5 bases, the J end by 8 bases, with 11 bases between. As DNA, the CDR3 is TGTGCCAGCAGCACCGTAGAGGGTACGCAGTATTTT. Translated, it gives CASSTVEGTQYF.

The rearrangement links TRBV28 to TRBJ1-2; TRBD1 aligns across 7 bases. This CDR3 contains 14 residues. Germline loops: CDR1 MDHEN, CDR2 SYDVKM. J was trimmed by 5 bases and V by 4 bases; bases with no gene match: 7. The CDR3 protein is CASSSAGTVYGYTF. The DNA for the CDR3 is TGTGCCAGCAGTTCGGCCGGGACAGTTTATGGCTACACCTTC.

The CDR3 region is CSVWTGGDQPQHF. DNA for the CDR3: TGCAGCGTTTGGACAGGCGGGGATCAGCCCCAGCATTTT. V and J are TRBV29-1 and TRBJ1-5, with TRBD1 matching over 7 bases. CDR1 and CDR2 (germline): SQVTM, ANQGSEA. The CDR3 extends over 13 amino acids. Trimming removed 5 bases from V and 5 bases from J; junction bases left unmatched: 6.

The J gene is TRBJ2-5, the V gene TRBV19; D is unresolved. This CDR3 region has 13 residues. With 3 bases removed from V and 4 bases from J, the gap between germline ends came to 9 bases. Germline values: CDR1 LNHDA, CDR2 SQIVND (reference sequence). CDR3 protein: CASSISFLETQYF. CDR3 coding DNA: TGTGCCAGTAGTATCTCCTTCCTAGAGACCCAGTACTTC. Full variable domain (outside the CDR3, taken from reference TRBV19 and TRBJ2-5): DGGITQSPKYLFRKEGQNVTLSCEQNLNHDAMYWYRQDPGQGLRLIYYSQIVNDFQKGDIAEGYSVSREKKESFPLTVTSAQKNPTAFYLCASSISFLETQYFGPGTRLLVL.

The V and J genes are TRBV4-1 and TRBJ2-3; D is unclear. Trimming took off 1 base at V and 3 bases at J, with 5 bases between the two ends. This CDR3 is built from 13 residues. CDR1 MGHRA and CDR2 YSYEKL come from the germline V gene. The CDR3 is CASSQGVTDTQYF. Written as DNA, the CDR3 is TGCGCCAGCAGCCAAGGAGTTACAGATACGCAGTATTTT.

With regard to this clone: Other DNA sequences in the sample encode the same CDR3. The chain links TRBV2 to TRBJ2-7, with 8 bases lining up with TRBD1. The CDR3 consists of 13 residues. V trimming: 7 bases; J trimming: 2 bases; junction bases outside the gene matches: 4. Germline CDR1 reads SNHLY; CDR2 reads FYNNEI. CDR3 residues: CASTRDRTYEQYV. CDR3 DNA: TGTGCCAGCACCCGGGACAGGACCTACGAGCAGTACGTC.

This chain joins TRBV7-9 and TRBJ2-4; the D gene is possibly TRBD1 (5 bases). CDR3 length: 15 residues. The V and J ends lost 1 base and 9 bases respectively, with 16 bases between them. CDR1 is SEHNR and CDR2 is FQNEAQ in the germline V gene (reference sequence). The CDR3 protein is CASSLGGQVFGIQYF. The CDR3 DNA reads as TGTGCCAGCAGCTTAGGGGGCCAGGTGTTCGGCATTCAGTACTTC.

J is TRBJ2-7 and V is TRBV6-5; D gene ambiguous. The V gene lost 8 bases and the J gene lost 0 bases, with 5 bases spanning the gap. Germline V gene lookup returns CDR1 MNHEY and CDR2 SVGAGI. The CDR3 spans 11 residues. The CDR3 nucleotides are TGTGCCAGCGAGTCCTCCTACGAGCAGTACTTC. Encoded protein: CASESSYEQYF.

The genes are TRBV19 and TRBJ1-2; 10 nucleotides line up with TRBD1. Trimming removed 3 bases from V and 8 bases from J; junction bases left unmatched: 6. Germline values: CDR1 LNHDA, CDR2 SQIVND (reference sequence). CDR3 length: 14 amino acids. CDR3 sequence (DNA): TGTGCCAGTAGTATGCTCCGGGACAGGGGAGGCTACACCTTC. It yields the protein CASSMLRDRGGYTF.

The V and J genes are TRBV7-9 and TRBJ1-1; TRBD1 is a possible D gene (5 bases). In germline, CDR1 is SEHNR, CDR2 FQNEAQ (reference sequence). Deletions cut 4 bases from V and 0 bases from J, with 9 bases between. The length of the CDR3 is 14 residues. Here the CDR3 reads CASSSGQMNTEAFF. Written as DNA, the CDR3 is TGTGCCAGCAGCTCCGGACAAATGAACACTGAAGCTTTCTTT.

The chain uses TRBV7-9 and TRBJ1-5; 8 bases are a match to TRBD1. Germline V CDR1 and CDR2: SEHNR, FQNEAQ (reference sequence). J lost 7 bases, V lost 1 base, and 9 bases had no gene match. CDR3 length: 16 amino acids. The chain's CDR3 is CASSLERGTGRQPQHF. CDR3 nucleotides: TGTGCCAGCAGCTTAGAACGAGGGACAGGCAGGCAGCCCCAGCATTTT.

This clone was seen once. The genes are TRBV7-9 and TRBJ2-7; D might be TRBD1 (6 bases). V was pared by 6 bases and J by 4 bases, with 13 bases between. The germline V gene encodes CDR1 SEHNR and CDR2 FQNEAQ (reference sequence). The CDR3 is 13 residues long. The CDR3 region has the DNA TGTGCCAGCAGTTCCGGGACACTTTACGAGCAGTACTTC. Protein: CASSSGTLYEQYF. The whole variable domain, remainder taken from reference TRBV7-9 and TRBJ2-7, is DTGVSQNPRHKITKRGQNVTFRCDPISEHNRLYWYRQTLGQGPEFLTYFQNEAQLEKSRLLSDRFSAERPKGSFSTLEIQRTEQGDSAMYLCASSSGTLYEQYFGPGTRLTVT.

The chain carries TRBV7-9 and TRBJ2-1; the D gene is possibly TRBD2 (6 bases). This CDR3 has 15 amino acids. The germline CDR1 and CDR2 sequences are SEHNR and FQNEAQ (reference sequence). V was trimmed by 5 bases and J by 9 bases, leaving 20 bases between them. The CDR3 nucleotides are TGTGCCAGCAGCGGAGGGTGGGGACCCGAGGCTGAGCAGTTCTTC. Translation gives CASSGGWGPEAEQFF.

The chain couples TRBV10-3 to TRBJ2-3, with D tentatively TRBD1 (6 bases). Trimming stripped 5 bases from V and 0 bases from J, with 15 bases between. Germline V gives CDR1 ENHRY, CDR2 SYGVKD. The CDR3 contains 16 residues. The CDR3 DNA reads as TGTGCCATCAGTACACAGGGTTCAACTAGCACAGATACGCAGTATTTT. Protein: CAISTQGSTSTDTQYF.

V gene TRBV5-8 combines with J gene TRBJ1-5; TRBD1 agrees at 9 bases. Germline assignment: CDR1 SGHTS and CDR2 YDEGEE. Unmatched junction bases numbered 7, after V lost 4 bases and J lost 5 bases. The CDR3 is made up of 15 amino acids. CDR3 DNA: TGTGCCAGCAGCGGCGGGACAGGGTGGTATCAGCCCCAGCATTTT. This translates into CASSGGTGWYQPQHF.

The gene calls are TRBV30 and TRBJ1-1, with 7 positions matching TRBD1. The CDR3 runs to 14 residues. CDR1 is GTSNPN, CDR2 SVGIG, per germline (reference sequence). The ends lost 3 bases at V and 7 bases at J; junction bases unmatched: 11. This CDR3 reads CAWSRELRDSEAFF. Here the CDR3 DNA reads TGTGCCTGGAGCCGCGAACTTCGGGACAGTGAAGCTTTCTTT.

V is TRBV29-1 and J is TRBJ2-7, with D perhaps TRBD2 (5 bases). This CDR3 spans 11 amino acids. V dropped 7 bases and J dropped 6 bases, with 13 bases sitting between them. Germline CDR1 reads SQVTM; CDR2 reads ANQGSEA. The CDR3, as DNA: TGCAGCGGTGTAAGCGGTGGCGAGCAGTACGTC. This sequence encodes CSGVSGGEQYV.

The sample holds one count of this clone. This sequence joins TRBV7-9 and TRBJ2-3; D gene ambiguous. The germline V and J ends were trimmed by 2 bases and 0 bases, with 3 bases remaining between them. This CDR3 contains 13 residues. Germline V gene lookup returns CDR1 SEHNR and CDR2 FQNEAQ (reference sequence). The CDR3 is CASSLPSTDTQYF. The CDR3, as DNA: TGTGCCAGCAGCTTACCTAGCACAGATACGCAGTATTTT.

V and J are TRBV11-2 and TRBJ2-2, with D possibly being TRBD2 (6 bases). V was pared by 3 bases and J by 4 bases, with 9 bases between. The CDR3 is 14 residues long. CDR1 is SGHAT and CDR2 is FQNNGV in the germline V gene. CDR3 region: CASSLRGTTGELFF. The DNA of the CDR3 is TGTGCCAGCAGCTTGCGCGGGACCACCGGGGAGCTGTTTTTT. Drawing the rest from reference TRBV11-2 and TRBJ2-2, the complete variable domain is EAGVAQSPRYKIIEKRQSVAFWCNPISGHATLYWYQQILGQGPKLLIQFQNNGVVDDSQLPKDRFSAERLKGVDSTLKIQPAKLEDSAVYLCASSLRGTTGELFFGEGSRLTVL.

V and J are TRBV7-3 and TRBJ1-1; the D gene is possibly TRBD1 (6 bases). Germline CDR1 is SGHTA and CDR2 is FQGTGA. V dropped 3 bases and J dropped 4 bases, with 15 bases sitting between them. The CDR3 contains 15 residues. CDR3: CASSFQTGPSTEAFF. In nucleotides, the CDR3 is TGTGCCAGCAGCTTTCAGACAGGTCCCAGCACTGAAGCTTTCTTT.